Below are 30 T cell receptor beta chains sequenced from a single sample in a study of memory CD4+ T cells and cytomegalovirus serostatus. TCRdb's copy holds only in-frame clones and misses some; the assay was immunoSEQ multiplex PCR. This sample has tens of thousands of clones, with roughly three quarters found just once. Single viable CD3+CD4+CD8-CD45RO+ cells were sorted as the memory CD4+ T cells. The sequenced material came from memory CD4+ T cells from blood. All receptors come from an adult in good health and CMV-seronegative.

V is TRBV7-9 and J is TRBJ2-2, with 7 bases identical to TRBD2. Losses at the gene ends were 1 base for V and 7 bases for J; bases not matched to a gene: 6. The CDR3 sequence is 15 residues long. Germline values: CDR1 SEHNR, CDR2 FQNEAQ (reference sequence). CDR3 DNA: TGTGCCAGCAGCTTAGTGGCTAGCGGAGACGGGGAGCTGTTTTTT. Protein sequence: CASSLVASGDGELFF.

The chain employs TRBV5-6 and TRBJ1-2; TRBD1 agrees at 7 bases. The CDR3 is 14 residues long. CDR1 SGHDT and CDR2 YYEEEE come from the germline V gene. V was pared by 2 bases and J by 3 bases, with 4 bases of the junction left unmatched. The CDR3 sequence: CASSFYDRDYGYTF. For the CDR3, the DNA is TGTGCCAGCAGCTTTTACGACAGGGACTATGGCTACACCTTC.

The chain has TRBV7-3 and TRBJ2-2; the D gene is possibly TRBD2 (5 bases). Trimming left V 5 bases short and J 4 bases short, with 8 bases between. Germline V gene lookup returns CDR1 SGHTA and CDR2 FQGTGA. The CDR3 extends over 13 amino acids. CDR3 coding DNA: TGTGCCAGCAGCCCCGAGGGCACCGGGGAGCTGTTTTTT. It is translated as CASSPEGTGELFF.

V is TRBV7-3 and J is TRBJ2-3, with 9 bases that match TRBD2. Germline V CDR1 and CDR2: SGHTA, FQGTGA. Germline trimming cut 5 bases from V and 5 bases from J; bases unmatched to any gene: 8. The CDR3 consists of 15 residues. The CDR3 sequence: CASSQLAGVKDTQYF. CDR3 DNA sequence: TGTGCCAGCAGCCAATTAGCGGGAGTAAAAGATACGCAGTATTTT. Based on the CDR3 plus reference TRBV7-3 and TRBJ2-3, the full variable domain is GAGVSQTPSNKVTEKGKYVELRCDPISGHTALYWYRQSLGQGPEFLIYFQGTGAADDSGLPNDRFFAVRPEGSVSTLKIQRTERGDSAVYLCASSQLAGVKDTQYFGPGTRLTVL.

The chain joins TRBV15 to TRBJ1-6; TRBD1 aligns across 7 bases. CDR1 and CDR2 from the germline V gene are LNHNV and YYDKDF (reference sequence). J lost 9 bases, V lost 0 bases, and 8 bases had no gene match. The CDR3 length is 16 residues. CDR3 in DNA: TGTGCCACCAGCAGAGACCCGGGGACAGAAGGTTCACCCCTCCACTTT. Translated, it gives CATSRDPGTEGSPLHF.

For this clone: At the DNA level, this CDR3 is encoded by other sequences in the same sample as well. V usage is TRBV30 and J usage is TRBJ1-5; D is ambiguous. Trimming took off 0 bases at V and 1 base at J, with 4 bases between the two ends. CDR3 length: 13 residues. Germline CDR1 GTSNPN, CDR2 SVGIG (reference sequence). This CDR3 reads CAWSVRSNQPQHF. The DNA of the CDR3 is TGTGCCTGGAGTGTCCGCAGCAATCAGCCCCAGCATTTT.

The chain links TRBV9 to TRBJ2-7; TRBD1 is a possible D gene (6 bases). Per germline, CDR1 SGDLS and CDR2 YYNGEE. The CDR3 has 12 amino acids. The V and J ends lost 5 bases and 6 bases respectively, with 12 bases between them. For the CDR3, the DNA is TGTGCCAGCAGTCTGGGGGCCGGCGAGCAGTACTTC. This sequence encodes CASSLGAGEQYF.

This clone was picked up one time. The rearrangement links TRBV5-1 to TRBJ2-1; D unclear. The V gene lost 1 base and the J gene lost 10 bases, with 12 bases spanning the gap. The germline V gene encodes CDR1 SGHRS and CDR2 YFSETQ. CDR3 length: 13 residues. In DNA, the CDR3 is TGCGCCAGCAGCTTGAGCTCCCCCGGGGAGCAGTTCTTC. Protein: CASSLSSPGEQFF.

The V gene is TRBV9, the J gene TRBJ1-1, with no clear D. Per germline, CDR1 SGDLS and CDR2 YYNGEE. This CDR3 comprises 14 residues. The V gene lost 0 bases and the J gene lost 5 bases, with 11 bases spanning the gap. CDR3 nucleotides: TGTGCCAGCAGCGTAGACCCTATGAGTACTGAAGCTTTCTTT. Its translation is CASSVDPMSTEAFF.

This chain joins TRBV11-3 and TRBJ1-5; 8 bases match TRBD1. Germline trimming cut 5 bases from V and 7 bases from J; bases unmatched to any gene: 7. The CDR3 is 14 amino acids. Germline CDR1 and CDR2: SGHNT and YENEEA. The CDR3 protein is CASSRDRGPQPQHF. In nucleotides, the CDR3 is TGTGCCAGCAGCCGTGACAGGGGACCCCAGCCCCAGCATTTT.

The chain carries TRBV21-1 and TRBJ2-7; TRBD1 is taken as the D call from the table, unchecked against the DNA. TRBV21-1 is a recognized pseudogene. This CDR3 is built from 16 residues. CDR3 in DNA: TGTGCCAGCAGCAAAGGAAGGACAGTTGCTTCCTACGAGCAGTACTTC. Translation gives CASSKGRTVASYEQYF.

In its sample, this clone was seen once. The V gene is TRBV10-1, the J gene TRBJ2-1; 14 positions match TRBD2. This CDR3 comprises 15 residues. Losses at the gene ends were 7 bases for V and 10 bases for J; bases not matched to a gene: 9. Germline CDR1 is WNHNN and CDR2 is SYGVQD (reference sequence). CDR3 in DNA: TGCGCCAGCAACCAGGGACTAGCGGGAGTAGGGGAGCAGTTCTTC. Translation gives CASNQGLAGVGEQFF.

V usage is TRBV7-9 and J usage is TRBJ1-4; a weak D match, TRBD1 (6 bases). This CDR3 has 15 amino acids. V was pared by 1 base and J by 5 bases, with 11 bases between. Germline V gene data show CDR1 as SEHNR and CDR2 as FQNEAQ (reference sequence). The CDR3 protein is CASSLGGQSNEKLFF. CDR3 nucleotide sequence: TGTGCCAGCAGCTTAGGAGGACAGTCCAATGAAAAACTGTTTTTT.

The V and J genes are TRBV30 and TRBJ2-7, with TRBD1 matching 7 bases. Per the germline V gene, CDR1 is GTSNPN and CDR2 is SVGIG (reference sequence). With V trimmed by 4 bases and J by 6 bases, 15 bases remained unmatched. CDR3 length: 15 residues. The CDR3 spells CAWNPLPGQTFEQYF. As DNA, the CDR3 is TGTGCCTGGAACCCCCTACCGGGACAGACTTTCGAGCAGTACTTC.

This clone was recorded a few times. The V gene is TRBV4-3, the J gene TRBJ1-3; tentative D call: TRBD1 (5 bases). Trimming shortened V by 4 bases and J by 0 bases, and 7 bases separated the two germline ends. Germline V gene data show CDR1 as LGHNA and CDR2 as YSLEER. The CDR3 covers 14 residues. This chain's CDR3 is CASSLGGSGNTIYF. The CDR3 DNA reads TGCGCCAGCAGCCTTGGGGGCTCTGGAAACACCATATATTTT.

The chain employs TRBV27 and TRBJ1-2, with D perhaps matching TRBD1 (6 bases). V lost 3 bases and J lost 2, with 13 bases in between. This CDR3 spans 15 amino acids. Germline V gene sequence: CDR1 MNHEY, CDR2 SMNVEV (reference sequence). The CDR3 coding sequence is TGTGCCAGCAGTTTGCAAACCCAGGGGAACTATGGCTACACCTTC. This translates into CASSLQTQGNYGYTF.

The chain carries TRBV5-1 and TRBJ1-3, with TRBD1 matching 9 bases. Per the germline V gene, CDR1 is SGHRS and CDR2 is YFSETQ. V trimming: 4 bases; J trimming: 2 bases; junction bases outside the gene matches: 16. The CDR3 totals 19 residues. CDR3 bases: TGCGCCAGCAGCCCCCGACCGGGACAGGGACCAGAGGCTGGAAACACCATATATTTT. Translation: CASSPRPGQGPEAGNTIYF.

CDR3 sequence: CASSLLAGERNEQYF. CDR3 DNA: TGTGCCAGTAGTCTGTTAGCGGGAGAGAGAAACGAGCAGTACTTC. The chain combines TRBV19 with TRBJ2-7; 9 positions match TRBD2. Germline V gene data show CDR1 as LNHDA and CDR2 as SQIVND (reference sequence). J lost 5 bases, V lost 5 bases, and 10 bases had no gene match. This CDR3 region has 15 residues. Full variable domain (remainder filled in from reference TRBV19 and TRBJ2-7): DGGITQSPKYLFRKEGQNVTLSCEQNLNHDAMYWYRQDPGQGLRLIYYSQIVNDFQKGDIAEGYSVSREKKESFPLTVTSAQKNPTAFYLCASSLLAGERNEQYFGPGTRLTVT.

V and J are TRBV7-3 and TRBJ2-2; possible D gene TRBD2, 6 bases. V was cut by 5 bases and J by 1 base, with 11 bases left in between. There are 15 residues in the CDR3. Germline assignment: CDR1 SGHTA and CDR2 FQGTGA. DNA of the CDR3: TGTGCCAGCAGCCCGGTAGCGGAGAACACCGGGGAGCTGTTTTTT. It is translated as CASSPVAENTGELFF.

V and J are TRBV5-1 and TRBJ1-5; D remains ambiguous. The germline gives CDR1 SGHRS, CDR2 YFSETQ. CDR3 length: 15 amino acids. Trimming cost V 5 bases and J 1 base, with 13 bases left between them. The CDR3 reads CASRATATSNQPQHF. CDR3 DNA sequence: TGCGCCAGCAGGGCCACAGCCACAAGCAATCAGCCCCAGCATTTT.

This chain links TRBV2 with TRBJ1-6; D not resolved. V was trimmed by 5 bases and J by 0 bases, leaving 8 bases between them. Germline V gene sequence: CDR1 SNHLY, CDR2 FYNNEI. The length of the CDR3 is 15 residues. The CDR3 region has the DNA TGTGCCAGCAGTCCCGATAGCTCCTATAATTCACCCCTCCACTTT. This sequence encodes CASSPDSSYNSPLHF.

The rearrangement uses TRBV4-2 and TRBJ1-2; possible D gene TRBD1, 5 bases. The length of the CDR3 is 16 residues. Germline values: CDR1 LGHNA, CDR2 YNFKEQ. V was pared by 3 bases and J by 4 bases, with 18 bases between. CDR3 residues: CASSHGDPSQVYGYTF. The CDR3 region has the DNA TGTGCCAGCAGCCACGGGGACCCCTCCCAGGTCTATGGCTACACCTTC.

This clone was counted once. The chain employs TRBV7-8 and TRBJ1-1; no definite D call. The V and J ends lost 7 bases and 2 bases respectively, with 14 bases between them. CDR3 size: 14 residues. Germline V gene data show CDR1 as SGHVS and CDR2 as FQNEAQ. CDR3 protein: CASTQWGLNTEAFF. The CDR3 nucleotides read TGTGCCAGCACCCAGTGGGGTCTTAACACTGAAGCTTTCTTT. Full variable domain (remainder filled in from reference TRBV7-8 and TRBJ1-1): GAGVSQSPRYKVAKRGQDVALRCDPISGHVSLFWYQQALGQGPEFLTYFQNEAQLDKSGLPSDRFFAERPEGSVSTLKIQRTQQEDSAVYLCASTQWGLNTEAFFGQGTRLTVV.

The chain links TRBV12-5 to TRBJ1-2; D is unclear. V was pared by 7 bases and J by 7 bases, with 16 bases between. Germline loops: CDR1 LGHNT, CDR2 FRNRAP. This CDR3 has 13 amino acids. The CDR3 sequence is CASAINSWSGYTF. As DNA, the CDR3 is TGTGCTAGTGCCATTAACAGTTGGTCTGGCTACACCTTC.

The chain couples TRBV7-9 to TRBJ1-2, with 9 bases lining up with TRBD1. From germline, CDR1 is SEHNR and CDR2 FQNEAQ (reference sequence). The V gene end was trimmed by 5 bases and the J gene end by 4 bases; junction bases not matched to a gene: 5. The CDR3 covers 14 residues. The CDR3 sequence: CASSSGTGSYGYTF. The CDR3 nucleotides read TGTGCCAGCAGCAGCGGGACAGGGAGCTATGGCTACACCTTC.

The chain uses TRBV11-2 and TRBJ1-2; a possible D gene is TRBD1 (5 bases). V was trimmed by 2 bases and J by 3 bases, leaving 7 bases between them. The CDR3 covers 13 residues. The V gene's germline CDR1 is SGHAT and CDR2 FQNNGV. The CDR3: CASSLSGYYGYTF. Here the CDR3 DNA reads TGTGCCAGCAGCTTATCAGGGTACTATGGCTACACCTTC.

This chain uses TRBV10-2 with TRBJ2-7; possibly TRBD2 for D (7 bases). Trimming removed 11 bases at V and 1 base at J, with 15 bases between. Germline CDR1 is WSHSY and CDR2 is SAAADI. The CDR3 contains 13 residues. CDR3 bases: TGCGCCCTGCTGCGGGGGACATCCTACGAGCAGTACTTC. Amino acids: CALLRGTSYEQYF.

This clone showed up just once. The chain couples TRBV9 to TRBJ2-2; D is perhaps TRBD1 (6 bases). CDR3 length: 14 amino acids. V dropped 4 bases and J dropped 5 bases, with 12 bases sitting between them. Germline CDR1 is SGDLS and CDR2 is YYNGEE. CDR3 residues: CASSTGWQTGELFF. CDR3 bases: TGTGCCAGCAGCACAGGGTGGCAGACCGGGGAGCTGTTTTTT.

This chain joins TRBV5-8 and TRBJ1-1; 10 nucleotides align to TRBD1. The CDR3 is 13 residues long. Germline V lookup: CDR1 SGHTS, CDR2 YDEGEE. V shed 6 bases and J 4 bases; nucleotides not matched to a gene: 3. CDR3 in amino acids: CASIGDRGTEAFF. The CDR3, as DNA: TGTGCCAGCATCGGGGACAGGGGCACTGAAGCTTTCTTT.

The chain couples TRBV6-6 to TRBJ1-5; 7 nucleotides match TRBD1. The germline V gene has CDR1 MNHNY and CDR2 SVGAGI (reference sequence). The length of the CDR3 is 12 residues. V lost 6 bases, J lost 5 bases, and 1 base stayed unmatched. CDR3 in amino acids: CASRQGDQPQHF. CDR3 in DNA: TGTGCCAGCAGGCAGGGGGATCAGCCCCAGCATTTT.